Each of the 4 T cell receptor beta chains below was sequenced from the same sample in a study of cytomegalovirus exposure and HLA in healthy donors. Data came from immunoSEQ multiplex PCR; TCRdb stores just in-frame clones and leaves some out. The table records fewer than 130,000 clones, approximately 90% of them present only once. The sample was PBMCs. These receptor sequences come from a woman aged 25 to 39 in good health and CMV-seropositive.

The chain is built from TRBV28 and TRBJ2-3, with D maybe TRBD2 (5 bases). Trimming left V 2 bases short and J 1 base short, with 7 bases between. This CDR3 contains 14 residues. Germline-derived CDR1 and CDR2 are MDHEN and SYDVKM. Here the CDR3 DNA reads TGTGCCAGCAGTTTAGGGCGGGGCACAGATACGCAGTATTTT. This translates into CASSLGRGTDTQYF.

This chain links TRBV13 with TRBJ2-7, with TRBD1 as a possible D gene (6 bases). Deletions cut 4 bases from V and 1 base from J, with 11 bases between. This CDR3 has 14 amino acids. Germline CDR1 PRHDT, CDR2 FYEKMQ (reference sequence). The CDR3 region is CASSSMGQSYEQYF. CDR3 sequence (DNA): TGTGCCAGCAGCTCGATGGGACAATCCTACGAGCAGTACTTC.

The V call is TRBV4-3, the J call TRBJ2-7; weak D call: TRBD2 (5 bases). CDR1 LGHNA and CDR2 YSLEER come from the germline V gene. The CDR3 has 13 residues. Between the trimmed V and J ends, which lost 1 base and 5 bases, there was a span of 9 bases. The CDR3 DNA follows: TGCGCCAGCAGCCAAGCCGACGGGAACGAGCAGTACTTC. Protein product: CASSQADGNEQYF.

This chain connects TRBV5-6 to TRBJ2-5, with D perhaps matching TRBD2 (6 bases). Germline CDR1 SGHDT, CDR2 YYEEEE. This CDR3 spans 13 amino acids. V gave up 6 bases and J gave up 4 bases, with 13 bases separating them. CDR3 amino acids: CASTPQGLETQYF. CDR3 sequence (DNA): TGTGCCAGCACTCCGCAGGGACTAGAGACCCAGTACTTC.